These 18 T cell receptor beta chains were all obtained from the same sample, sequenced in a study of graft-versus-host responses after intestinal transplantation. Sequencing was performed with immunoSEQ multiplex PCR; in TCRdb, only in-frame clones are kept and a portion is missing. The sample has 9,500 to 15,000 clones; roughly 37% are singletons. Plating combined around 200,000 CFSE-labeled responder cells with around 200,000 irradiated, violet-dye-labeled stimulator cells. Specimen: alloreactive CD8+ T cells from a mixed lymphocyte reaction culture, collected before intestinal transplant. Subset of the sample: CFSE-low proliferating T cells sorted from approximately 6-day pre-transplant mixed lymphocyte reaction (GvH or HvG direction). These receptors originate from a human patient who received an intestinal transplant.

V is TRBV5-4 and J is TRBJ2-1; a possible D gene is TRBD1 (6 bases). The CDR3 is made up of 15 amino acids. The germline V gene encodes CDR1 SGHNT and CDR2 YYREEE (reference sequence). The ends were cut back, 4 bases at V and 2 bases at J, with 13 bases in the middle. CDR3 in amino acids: CASSPFSGAYNEQFF. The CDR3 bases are TGTGCCAGCAGCCCCTTTTCAGGGGCCTACAATGAGCAGTTCTTC.

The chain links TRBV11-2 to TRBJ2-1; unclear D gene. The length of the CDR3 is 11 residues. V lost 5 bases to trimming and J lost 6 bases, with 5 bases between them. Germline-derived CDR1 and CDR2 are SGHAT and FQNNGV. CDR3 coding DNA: TGTGCCAGCAGCCTAATCAATGAGCAGTTCTTC. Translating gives CASSLINEQFF.

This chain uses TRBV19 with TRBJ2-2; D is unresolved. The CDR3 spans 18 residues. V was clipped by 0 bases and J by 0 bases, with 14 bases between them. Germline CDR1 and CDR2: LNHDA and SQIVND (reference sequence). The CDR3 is CASSIDYRGYPNTGELFF. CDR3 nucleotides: TGTGCCAGTAGTATAGATTATCGTGGATACCCGAACACCGGGGAGCTGTTTTTT.

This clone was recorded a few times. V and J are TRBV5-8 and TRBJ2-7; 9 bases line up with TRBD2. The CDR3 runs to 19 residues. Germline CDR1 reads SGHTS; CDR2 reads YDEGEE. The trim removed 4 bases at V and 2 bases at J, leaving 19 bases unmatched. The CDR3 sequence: CASSQESLGLAGSPYEQYF. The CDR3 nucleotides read TGTGCCAGCAGCCAAGAGTCACTAGGCCTAGCGGGATCACCCTACGAGCAGTACTTC.

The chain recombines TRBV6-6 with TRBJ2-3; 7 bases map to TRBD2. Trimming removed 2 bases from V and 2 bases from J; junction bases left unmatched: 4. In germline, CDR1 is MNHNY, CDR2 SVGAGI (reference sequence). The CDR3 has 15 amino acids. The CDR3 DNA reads TGTGCCAGCAGTTACACTAGCGCCTTCACAGATACGCAGTATTTT. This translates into CASSYTSAFTDTQYF.

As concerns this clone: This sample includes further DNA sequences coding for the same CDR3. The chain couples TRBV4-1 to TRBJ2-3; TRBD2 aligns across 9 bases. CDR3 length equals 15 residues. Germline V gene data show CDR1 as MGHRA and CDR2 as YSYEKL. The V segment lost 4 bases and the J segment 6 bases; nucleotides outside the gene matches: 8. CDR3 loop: CASSPDSGSADTQYF. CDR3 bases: TGCGCCAGCAGCCCTGATAGCGGGAGTGCGGATACGCAGTATTTT.

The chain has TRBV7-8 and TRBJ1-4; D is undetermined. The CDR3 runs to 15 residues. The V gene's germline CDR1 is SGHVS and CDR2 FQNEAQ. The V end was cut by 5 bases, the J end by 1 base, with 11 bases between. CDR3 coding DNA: TGTGCCAGCAGCCAAGAGGGAGGAACTAATGAAAAACTGTTTTTT. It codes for CASSQEGGTNEKLFF.

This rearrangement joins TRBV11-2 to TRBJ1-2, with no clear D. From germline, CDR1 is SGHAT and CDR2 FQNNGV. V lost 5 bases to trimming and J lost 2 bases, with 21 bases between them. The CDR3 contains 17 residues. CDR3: CASSLKVTSRKNYGYTF. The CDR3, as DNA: TGTGCCAGCAGCCTGAAGGTAACAAGCAGAAAGAACTATGGCTACACCTTC.

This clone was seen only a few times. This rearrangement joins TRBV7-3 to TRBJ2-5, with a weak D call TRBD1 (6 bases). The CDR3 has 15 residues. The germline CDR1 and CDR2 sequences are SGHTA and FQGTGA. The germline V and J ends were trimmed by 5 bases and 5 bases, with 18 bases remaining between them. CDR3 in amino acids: CASSLTAGEMETQYF. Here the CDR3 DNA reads TGTGCCAGCAGCCTCACCGCAGGGGAAATGGAGACCCAGTACTTC.

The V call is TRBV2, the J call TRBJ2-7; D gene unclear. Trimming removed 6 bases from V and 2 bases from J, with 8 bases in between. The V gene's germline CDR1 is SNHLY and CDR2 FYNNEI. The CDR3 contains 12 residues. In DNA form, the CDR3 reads TGTGCCAGCAGGATAGAAGCCTACGAGCAGTACTTC. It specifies CASRIEAYEQYF.

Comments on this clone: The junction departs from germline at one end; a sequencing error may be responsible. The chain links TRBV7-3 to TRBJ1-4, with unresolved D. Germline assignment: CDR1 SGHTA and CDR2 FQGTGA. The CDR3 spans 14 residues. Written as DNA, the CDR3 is TGCGCCAGCAGCTCCTCAGCAACTAATGAAAAACTGTTTTTT. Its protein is CASSSSATNEKLFF.

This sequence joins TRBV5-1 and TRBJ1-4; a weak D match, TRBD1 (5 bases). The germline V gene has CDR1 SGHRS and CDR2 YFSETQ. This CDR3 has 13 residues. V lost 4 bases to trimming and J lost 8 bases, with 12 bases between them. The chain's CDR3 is CASSPGGGEKLFF. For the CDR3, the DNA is TGCGCCAGCAGCCCCGGGGGTGGGGAAAAACTGTTTTTT.

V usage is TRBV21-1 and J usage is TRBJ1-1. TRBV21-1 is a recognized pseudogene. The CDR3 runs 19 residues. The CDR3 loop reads CASSKISAGRERSNTEAFF. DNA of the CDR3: TGTGCCAGCAGCAAAATCTCAGCGGGAAGGGAGCGTTCGAACACTGAAGCTTTCTTT.

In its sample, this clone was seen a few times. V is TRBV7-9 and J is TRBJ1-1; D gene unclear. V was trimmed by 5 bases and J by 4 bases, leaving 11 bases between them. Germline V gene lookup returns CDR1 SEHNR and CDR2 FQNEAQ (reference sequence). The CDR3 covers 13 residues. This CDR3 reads CASSQSGSTEAFF. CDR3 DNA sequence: TGTGCCAGCAGCCAATCCGGGAGCACTGAAGCTTTCTTT.

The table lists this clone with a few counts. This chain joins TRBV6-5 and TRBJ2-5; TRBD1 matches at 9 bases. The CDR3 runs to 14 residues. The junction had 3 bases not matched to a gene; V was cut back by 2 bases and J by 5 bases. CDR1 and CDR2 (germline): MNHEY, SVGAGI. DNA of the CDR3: TGTGCCAGCAGTTACGGACAGGGGATGGAGACCCAGTACTTC. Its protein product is CASSYGQGMETQYF.

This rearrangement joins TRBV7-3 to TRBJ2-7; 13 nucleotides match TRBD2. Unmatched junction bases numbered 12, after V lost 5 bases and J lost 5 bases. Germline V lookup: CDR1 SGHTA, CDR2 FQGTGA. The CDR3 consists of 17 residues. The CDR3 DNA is TGTGCCAGCAGCCCTACCGGACTAGCGGGAGCTCGGGACGAGCAGTACTTC. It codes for CASSPTGLAGARDEQYF.

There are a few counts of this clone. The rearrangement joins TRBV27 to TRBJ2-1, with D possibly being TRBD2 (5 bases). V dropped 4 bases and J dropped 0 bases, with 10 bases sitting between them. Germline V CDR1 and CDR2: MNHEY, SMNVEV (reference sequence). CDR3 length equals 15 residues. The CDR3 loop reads CASSYTTSSYNEQFF. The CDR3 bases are TGTGCCAGCAGTTACACTACTAGCTCCTACAATGAGCAGTTCTTC.

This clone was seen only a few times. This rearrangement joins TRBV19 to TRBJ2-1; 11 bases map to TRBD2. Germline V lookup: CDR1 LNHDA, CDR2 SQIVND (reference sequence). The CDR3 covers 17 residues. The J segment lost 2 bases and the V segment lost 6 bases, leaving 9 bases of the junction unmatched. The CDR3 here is CASSATSGRFTYNEQFF. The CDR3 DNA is TGTGCCAGTAGCGCAACTAGCGGGAGATTTACCTACAATGAGCAGTTCTTC.